A selection of T cell receptor beta chains follows, all from one sample in a study of blood T cell repertoires in COVID-19. Assay used: immunoSEQ multiplex PCR; TCRdb lists only in-frame clones, some missing. Of some 45,000 clones in the sample, approximately 91% are singletons; the top ten hold around 15%. Sequenced material: peripheral blood. These receptors came from a human donor in a cohort sampled during active COVID-19. The CDR3 runs from the conserved cysteine through the conserved F or W. D genes are given only for firm matches. Part of the rows lack a size; the others show once, few, many or a class for expanded clones.

j_call v_call clone_size d_call cdr3_nt cdr3_aa
TRBJ1-4 TRBV19 NA NA TGTGCCAGTAGCGCGACAACTAATGAAAAACTGTTTTTT CASSATTNEKLFF
TRBJ1-2 TRBV14 NA NA TGTGCCAGCAGCCGCTACGGGGGGGCTGGAGGCTACACCTTC CASSRYGGAGGYTF
TRBJ1-2 TRBV4-2 NA TRBD1 TGTGCCAGCAGCCAGACCGGGACAGGGAACGACTATGGCTACACCTTC CASSQTGTGNDYGYTF
TRBJ1-1 TRBV10-2 NA TRBD1 TGCGCCAGCCAAACAGGGGAAGGCACTGAAGCTTTCTTT CASQTGEGTEAFF
TRBJ2-7 TRBV27 NA NA TGTGCCAGCAGTTTAGGCCGATCCTACGAGCAGTACTTC CASSLGRSYEQYF
TRBJ1-4 TRBV7-6 NA TRBD1 TGTGCCAGCAGCAACGGACAGGGTTATGAAAAACTGTTTTTT CASSNGQGYEKLFF
TRBJ1-5 TRBV6-2/TRBV6-3 once NA TGTGCCAGCAGTTATATAGGCAATCAGCCCCAGCATTTT CASSYIGNQPQHF
TRBJ1-2 TRBV5-1 NA NA TGCGCCAGCAGCGGAGGTACCAGGGGATCTTTTGATACCTTC CASSGGTRGSFDTF
TRBJ2-2 TRBV5-6 NA NA TGTGCCAGCAGCTTGTTAGACAGGATTAGGAACACCGGGGAGCTGTTTTTT CASSLLDRIRNTGELFF
TRBJ2-7 TRBV6-1 NA NA TGTGCCAGCAGTGATTCATTAGCGCAGTACTTC CASSDSLAQYF
TRBJ2-6 TRBV27 NA TRBD1 TGTGCCAGCAGTCGGAGACAGGGTGAATCCGGGGCCAACGTCCTGACTTTC CASSRRQGESGANVLTF
TRBJ1-2 TRBV6-5 NA NA TGTGCCAGCAGTTACTCAGGACTTAACTATGGCTACACCTTC CASSYSGLNYGYTF
TRBJ2-1 TRBV6-9 NA TRBD1 TGTGCCAGCAGCCCCCTCACCCCGGGACAGTCCTACAATGAGCAGTTCTTC CASSPLTPGQSYNEQFF
TRBJ1-4 TRBV4-3 NA NA TGCGCCAGCAGCCAAGGTCGTACAGGGTCTAGTGAAAAACTGTTTTTT CASSQGRTGSSEKLFF
TRBJ2-3 TRBV7-9 NA NA TGTGCCAGCAGCTTAGGAGTTTCAGATACGCAGTATTTT CASSLGVSDTQYF
TRBJ2-1 TRBV6-5 NA TRBD2 TGTGCCAGCAGTTACTCGACCAGCGGGGGGCCCGATGAGCAGTTCTTC CASSYSTSGGPDEQFF
TRBJ2-2 TRBV6-5 NA NA TGTGCCAGCAGTTACATGGGGCTTAACACCGGGGAGCTGTTTTTT CASSYMGLNTGELFF
TRBJ2-5 TRBV6-5 NA TRBD2 TGTGCCAGCAGCCCCGGACTAGCGGCAAAAGAGACCCAGTACTTC CASSPGLAAKETQYF
TRBJ1-6 TRBV4-3 NA NA TGCGCCAGCAGCCAAGTCTCCGGGGGAAACTCACCCCTCCACTTT CASSQVSGGNSPLHF
TRBJ2-7 TRBV18 NA TRBD1 TGTGCCAGCTCACCACAGGGACAGAACTACGAGCAGTACTTC CASSPQGQNYEQYF
TRBJ2-2 TRBV5-1 NA NA TGCGCCAGCAGCTTGATTACGGAGATAAACACCGGGGAGCTGTTTTTT CASSLITEINTGELFF
TRBJ1-1 TRBV29-1 NA TRBD1 TGCAGCGCCTTGCGGACAGGGGCCCACATGAACACTGAAGCTTTCTTT CSALRTGAHMNTEAFF